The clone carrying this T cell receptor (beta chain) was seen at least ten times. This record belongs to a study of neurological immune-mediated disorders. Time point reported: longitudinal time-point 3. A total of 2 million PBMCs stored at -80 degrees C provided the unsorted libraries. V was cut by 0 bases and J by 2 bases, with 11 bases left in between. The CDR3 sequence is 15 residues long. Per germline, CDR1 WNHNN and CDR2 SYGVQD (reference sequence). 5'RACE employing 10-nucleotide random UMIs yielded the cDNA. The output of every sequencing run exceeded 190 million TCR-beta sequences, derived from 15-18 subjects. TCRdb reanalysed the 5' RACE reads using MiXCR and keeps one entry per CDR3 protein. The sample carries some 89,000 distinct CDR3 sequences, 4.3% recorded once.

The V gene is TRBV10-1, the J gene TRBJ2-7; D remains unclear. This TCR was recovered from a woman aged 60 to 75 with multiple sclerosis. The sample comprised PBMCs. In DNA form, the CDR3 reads TGCGCCAGCAGTGAGTCGGCAGGCATTCCCTACGAGCAGTACTTC. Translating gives CASSESAGIPYEQYF.